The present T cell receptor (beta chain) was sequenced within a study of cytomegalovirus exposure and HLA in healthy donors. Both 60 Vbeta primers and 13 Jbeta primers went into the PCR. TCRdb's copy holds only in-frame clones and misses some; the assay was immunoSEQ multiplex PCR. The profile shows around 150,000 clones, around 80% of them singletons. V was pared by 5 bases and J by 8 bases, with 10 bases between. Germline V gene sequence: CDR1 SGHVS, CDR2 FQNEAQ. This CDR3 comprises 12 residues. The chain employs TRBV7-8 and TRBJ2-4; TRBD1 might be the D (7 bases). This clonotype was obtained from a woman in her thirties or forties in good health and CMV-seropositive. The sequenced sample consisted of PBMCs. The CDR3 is CASSTGEDIQYF. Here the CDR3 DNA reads TGTGCCAGCAGCACAGGGGAGGACATTCAGTACTTC.